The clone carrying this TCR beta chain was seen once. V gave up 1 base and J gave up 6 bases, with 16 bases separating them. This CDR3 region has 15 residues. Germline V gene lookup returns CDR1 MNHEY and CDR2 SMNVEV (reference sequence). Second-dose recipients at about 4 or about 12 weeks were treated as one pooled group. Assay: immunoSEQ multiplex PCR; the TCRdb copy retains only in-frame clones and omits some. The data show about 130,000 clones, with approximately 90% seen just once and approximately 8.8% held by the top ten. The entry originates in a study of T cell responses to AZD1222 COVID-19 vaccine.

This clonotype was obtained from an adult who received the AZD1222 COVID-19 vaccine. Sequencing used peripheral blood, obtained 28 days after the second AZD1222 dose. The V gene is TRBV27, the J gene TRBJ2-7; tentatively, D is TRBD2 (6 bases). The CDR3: CASSLWETRSSEQYF. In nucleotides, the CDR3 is TGTGCCAGCAGTTTATGGGAGACTAGGAGCTCCGAGCAGTACTTC.